The sequence of this T cell receptor beta chain was determined in a study of T-cell reconstitution after alpha-beta-depleted transplantation in children. The CDR3 loop spans 12 amino acids. V was shortened by 9 bases and J by 9 bases, with 14 bases between the two germline ends. In germline, CDR1 is KGHDR, CDR2 SFDVKD. This sample's TCRbeta library carried unique molecular identifier barcodes. TCRdb independently ran MiXCR on the PCR reads; one entry per CDR3 protein. The top ten clones hold about 4% of a sample with about 610,000 distinct CDR3 sequences, roughly a tenth of them seen once. The chain carries TRBV24-1 and TRBJ1-5; D may be TRBD1 (5 bases). This clonotype was sampled from a human donor who donated a stem cell graft to a child with acute myeloid leukemia. The sample consisted of PBMCs from the stem cell graft donor, taken from the stem cell graft. The CDR3 coding sequence is TGTGCCACCGAAGTCATTGGGGGGCCCCAGCATTTT. The encoded protein is CATEVIGGPQHF.